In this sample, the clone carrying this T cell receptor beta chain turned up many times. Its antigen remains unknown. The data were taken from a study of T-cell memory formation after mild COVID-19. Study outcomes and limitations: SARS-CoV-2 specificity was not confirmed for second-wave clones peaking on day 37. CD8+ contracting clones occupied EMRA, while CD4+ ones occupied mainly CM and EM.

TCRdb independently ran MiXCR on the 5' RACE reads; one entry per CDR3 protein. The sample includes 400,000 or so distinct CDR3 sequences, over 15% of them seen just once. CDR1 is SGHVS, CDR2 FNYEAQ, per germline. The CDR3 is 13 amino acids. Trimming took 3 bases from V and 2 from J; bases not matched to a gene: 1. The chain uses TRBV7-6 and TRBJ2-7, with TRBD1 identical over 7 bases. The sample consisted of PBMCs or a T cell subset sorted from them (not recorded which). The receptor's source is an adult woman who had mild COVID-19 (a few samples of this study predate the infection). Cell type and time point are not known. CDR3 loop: CASSFGTAYEQYF. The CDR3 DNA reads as TGTGCCAGCAGCTTCGGGACAGCCTACGAGCAGTACTTC.